The rows below give T cell receptor beta chains drawn from one sample of a study of blood T cell repertoires in COVID-19. Using immunoSEQ multiplex PCR, the repertoire was profiled, and TCRdb retains in-frame clones only, with some absent. Of about 150,000 clones listed, around 90% were seen once; the top ten hold 2.5%. Sequencing was carried out using peripheral blood. Receptors originate from a human donor with COVID-19, enrolled during active disease. The donor label of this sample is uncertain. CDR3s include the opening cysteine and the closing phenylalanine or tryptophan. A D gene is named only where the DNA matches it firmly.

V gene	D gene	J gene	CDR3 protein	CDR3 DNA
TRBV1	NA	TRBJ2-5	CTSSQDWGVRLAGGQETQYF	TGCACCAGCAGCCAAGATTGGGGAGTTAGACTAGCGGGAGGACAAGAGACCCAGTACTTC
TRBV28	TRBD2	TRBJ2-1	CASSPGLAGGDEQFF	TGTGCCAGCAGTCCGGGACTAGCGGGGGGGGATGAGCAGTTCTTC
TRBV30	NA	TRBJ1-1	CAWKRTITEAFF	TGTGCCTGGAAACGTACTATCACTGAAGCTTTCTTT
TRBV6-6	TRBD1	TRBJ1-5	CASSLGQGNQPQHF	TGTGCCAGCAGTTTGGGACAGGGGAATCAGCCCCAGCATTTT
TRBV10-1	TRBD1	TRBJ2-2	CASKPDRGITGELFF	TGCGCCAGCAAACCGGACAGGGGAATCACCGGGGAGCTGTTTTTT
TRBV30	NA	TRBJ2-7	CAWSVAVSYEQYF	TGTGCCTGGAGTGTGGCAGTTTCCTACGAGCAGTACTTC
TRBV7-9	NA	TRBJ2-1	CASSSYRHYNEQFF	TGTGCCAGCAGCTCCTATAGACATTACAATGAGCAGTTCTTC
TRBV11-2	NA	TRBJ1-2	CASSLVLGDYGYTF	TGTGCCAGCAGTCTAGTGTTAGGGGACTATGGCTACACCTTC
TRBV2	NA	TRBJ1-2	CASSEATPRSGYTF	TGTGCCAGCAGTGAAGCGACTCCAAGGTCGGGCTACACCTTC
TRBV10-2	NA	TRBJ2-7	CASRSEGDWIEQYF	TGCGCCAGCAGGTCTGAGGGCGACTGGATCGAGCAGTACTTC